The 13 T cell receptor beta chains reported below all come from one sample, sequenced in a study of shared clonotypes between healthy human individuals. Sequencing used immunoSEQ multiplex PCR; TCRdb keeps in-frame clones, though not all of them. The sample records millions of clones, approximately 94% being singletons. The naive CD8 fraction comprised CD45RO-negative cells positively selected for CCR7 and excluded terminally differentiated effector memory CD45RA+ cells. What was sequenced was naive CD8+ T cells sorted from blood. Source of these receptors: a man between 18 and 29 years old in good health.

The V call is TRBV5-6, the J call TRBJ2-3, with D possibly matching TRBD1 (7 bases). Germline lookup yields CDR1 SGHDT and CDR2 YYEEEE. V lost 3 bases, J lost 2 bases, and 16 bases lay in between. CDR3 size: 16 residues. CDR3 amino acids: CASSSRDRWYTDTQYF. The DNA of the CDR3 is TGTGCCAGCAGCTCGCGGGACAGATGGTACACAGATACGCAGTATTTT.

For the CDR3, the DNA is TGTGCCAGTAGTATCCTCTCCGGCGAGCAGTACTTC. This encodes CASSILSGEQYF. This chain joins TRBV19 and TRBJ2-7; D is uncertain. There are 12 residues in the CDR3. In germline, CDR1 is LNHDA, CDR2 SQIVND (reference sequence). The germline V and J ends were trimmed by 3 bases and 6 bases, with 9 bases remaining between them.

This chain connects TRBV6-5 to TRBJ2-1; D is possibly TRBD1 (5 bases). The CDR3 is made up of 14 amino acids. The germline V gene has CDR1 MNHEY and CDR2 SVGAGI. Trimming cost V 0 bases and J 7 bases, with 10 bases left between them. CDR3 sequence: CASSYSSRVNEQFF. The CDR3 bases are TGTGCCAGCAGTTACTCGAGCAGGGTAAATGAGCAGTTCTTC.

The rearrangement joins TRBV15 to TRBJ2-5; 7 positions agree with TRBD2. V trimming: 1 base; J trimming: 5 bases; junction bases outside the gene matches: 1. Germline V lookup: CDR1 LNHNV, CDR2 YYDKDF (reference sequence). The CDR3 has 13 amino acids. CDR3 bases: TGTGCCACCAGCAGAGTGGGGGGGGAGACCCAGTACTTC. The encoded protein is CATSRVGGETQYF.

The rearrangement links TRBV19 to TRBJ2-5, with TRBD1 matching 7 bases. CDR1 is LNHDA, CDR2 SQIVND, per germline (reference sequence). This CDR3 spans 14 amino acids. The V segment lost 3 bases and the J segment 3 bases; nucleotides outside the gene matches: 4. The CDR3 DNA reads as TGTGCCAGTAGTATTAGTCAGGGGGAAGAGACCCAGTACTTC. It yields the protein CASSISQGEETQYF.

This clone was seen only once. Additional DNA sequences in this sample encode the identical CDR3. This chain connects TRBV27 to TRBJ2-1; D is perhaps TRBD2 (6 bases). The V end lost 4 bases, the J end lost 3 bases, and 7 bases lay between the germline ends. The CDR3 is made up of 13 amino acids. CDR1 and CDR2 (germline): MNHEY, SMNVEV (reference sequence). The CDR3 sequence is CASSSGLYNEQFF. The CDR3 region has the DNA TGTGCCAGCAGTTCGGGACTCTACAATGAGCAGTTCTTC.

V gene TRBV5-4 combines with J gene TRBJ2-1; no clear D. Germline CDR1 SGHNT, CDR2 YYREEE (reference sequence). The CDR3 is 13 amino acids. Trimming left V 1 base short and J 6 bases short, with 8 bases between. The CDR3 nucleotides read TGTGCCAGCAGCTTGTTTGAAACCAATGAGCAGTTCTTC. As protein: CASSLFETNEQFF.

This chain connects TRBV7-9 to TRBJ2-3; 11 nucleotides agree with TRBD2. Germline V CDR1 and CDR2: SEHNR, FQNEAQ (reference sequence). The ends lost 5 bases at V and 3 bases at J; junction bases unmatched: 13. The length of the CDR3 is 18 residues. The DNA of the CDR3 is TGTGCCAGCAGCCCAGAGCGGTTTAGCGGGGGGGGGACAGATACGCAGTATTTT. As protein: CASSPERFSGGGTDTQYF.

The chain employs TRBV29-1 and TRBJ1-4, with 8 bases identical to TRBD1. V shed 6 bases, J shed 6 bases, and the junction held 6 bases outside the gene matches. Germline V gene data show CDR1 as SQVTM and CDR2 as ANQGSEA. CDR3 length: 13 residues. CDR3 bases: TGCAGCGTCCAGACAGGGGAGGATGAAAAACTGTTTTTT. It specifies CSVQTGEDEKLFF.

In regard to this clone: The same CDR3 arises from other DNA sequences in this sample as well. The chain employs TRBV7-9 and TRBJ2-3; D gene unclear. V gave up 3 bases and J gave up 0 bases, with 7 bases separating them. Germline V gene lookup returns CDR1 SEHNR and CDR2 FQNEAQ (reference sequence). The CDR3 runs to 14 residues. The CDR3 loop is CASSFLSSTDTQYF. The CDR3 DNA reads as TGTGCCAGCAGCTTTCTATCTAGCACAGATACGCAGTATTTT.

CDR3 in amino acids: CASRGGGTEAFF. The CDR3 nucleotides are TGTGCCAGCAGAGGGGGCGGCACTGAAGCTTTCTTT. V gene TRBV5-6 combines with J gene TRBJ1-1; 7 nucleotides align to TRBD1. J lost 4 bases, V lost 5 bases, and 2 bases had no gene match. Germline loops: CDR1 SGHDT, CDR2 YYEEEE. The CDR3 spans 12 residues.

The chain combines TRBV4-3 with TRBJ2-1; D is uncertain. The CDR3 loop spans 17 amino acids. V was shortened by 4 bases and J by 8 bases, with 24 bases between the two germline ends. Germline CDR1 reads LGHNA; CDR2 reads YSLEER. The CDR3 coding sequence is TGCGCCAGCAGCCCTCTAACTCACCGTCACACAGTTGATGAGCAGTTCTTC. This sequence encodes CASSPLTHRHTVDEQFF.

This clone was observed once. The chain carries TRBV9 and TRBJ2-3, with TRBD2 identical over 8 bases. The trim removed 2 bases at V and 2 bases at J, leaving 4 bases unmatched. This CDR3 region has 15 residues. The germline CDR1 and CDR2 sequences are SGDLS and YYNGEE. The CDR3 reads CASSVTSVHTDTQYF. The CDR3 DNA follows: TGTGCCAGCAGCGTGACTAGCGTACACACAGATACGCAGTATTTT.